The next 31 T cell receptor beta chains were all read from a single sample in a study of control samples from healthy donors and cancer patients. Clones were read by immunoSEQ multiplex PCR, and TCRdb kept only the in-frame ones, dropping some. The sample records roughly 370,000 clones, 80% to 95% being singletons. Source material: PBMCs. The receptors were sampled from a man aged 40-49 years with head and neck cancer.

The chain uses TRBV6-4 and TRBJ2-7; D not resolved. The CDR3 is 14 residues long. The germline V and J ends were trimmed by 6 bases and 7 bases, with 19 bases remaining between them. Looked up from germline, CDR1 is MRHNA and CDR2 is SNTAGT. CDR3 amino acids: CASSCETERREQYF. The CDR3 region has the DNA TGTGCCAGCAGCTGCGAGACTGAACGGAGAGAGCAGTACTTC.

V and J are TRBV6-5 and TRBJ2-3; TRBD2 agrees at 9 bases. CDR1 is MNHEY, CDR2 SVGAGI, per germline. V dropped 6 bases and J dropped 0; count of bases not matched to a gene: 4. The CDR3 consists of 15 residues. This chain's CDR3 is CASSRLAASTDTQYF. CDR3 DNA: TGTGCCAGCAGCCGACTAGCGGCTAGCACAGATACGCAGTATTTT.

The rearrangement uses TRBV7-8 and TRBJ2-5; perhaps TRBD2 as D (6 bases). CDR1 is SGHVS and CDR2 is FQNEAQ in the germline V gene. The length of the CDR3 is 13 residues. The germline V and J ends were trimmed by 3 bases and 5 bases, with 10 bases remaining between them. CDR3 sequence: CASSFPGRETQYF. CDR3 coding DNA: TGTGCCAGCAGCTTCCCGGGGAGGGAGACCCAGTACTTC.

The chain recombines TRBV5-1 with TRBJ1-1; D gene ambiguous. This CDR3 is built from 13 residues. The V and J ends lost 0 bases and 1 base respectively, with 4 bases between them. Germline CDR1 is SGHRS and CDR2 is YFSETQ. The CDR3 bases are TGCGCCAGCAGCTTGGAGTCGAACACTGAAGCTTTCTTT. Translated: CASSLESNTEAFF. Looking up the rest from reference TRBV5-1 and TRBJ1-1 gives the full variable domain: KAGVTQTPRYLIKTRGQQVTLSCSPISGHRSVSWYQQTPGQGLQFLFEYFSETQRNKGNFPGRFSGRQFSNSRSEMNVSTLELGDSALYLCASSLESNTEAFFGQGTRLTVV.

The V call is TRBV11-2, the J call TRBJ1-1; D not certain. CDR1 is SGHAT, CDR2 FQNNGV, per germline. The CDR3 extends over 12 amino acids. Between the trimmed V and J ends, which lost 4 bases and 10 bases, there was a span of 13 bases. This CDR3 is CASSSEVSGAFF. The CDR3 DNA follows: TGTGCCAGCAGCTCTGAGGTATCAGGAGCTTTCTTT. The whole variable domain, filled in from reference TRBV11-2 and TRBJ1-1, reads EAGVAQSPRYKIIEKRQSVAFWCNPISGHATLYWYQQILGQGPKLLIQFQNNGVVDDSQLPKDRFSAERLKGVDSTLKIQPAKLEDSAVYLCASSSEVSGAFFGQGTRLTVV.

This clone occurred a few times. The chain joins TRBV14 to TRBJ1-2; 7 bases match TRBD1. The V segment lost 3 bases and the J segment 6 bases; nucleotides outside the gene matches: 10. The CDR3 is made up of 15 amino acids. CDR1 and CDR2 from the germline V gene are SGHDN and FVKESK. CDR3 sequence: CASSHLGQLADGYTF. The DNA for the CDR3 is TGTGCCAGCAGCCATCTGGGACAGTTAGCTGATGGCTACACCTTC.

This chain links TRBV6-2 or TRBV6-3 with TRBJ2-1; weak D call: TRBD2 (5 bases). The CDR3 has 16 residues. Germline CDR1 is MNHEY and CDR2 is SVGEGT. Trimming removed 4 bases at V and 4 bases at J, with 17 bases between. CDR3 DNA: TGTGCCAGCAGTTTTCCTCCTAGCAGACATTACAATGAGCAGTTCTTC. Translated, it gives CASSFPPSRHYNEQFF.

J is TRBJ1-6 and V is TRBV7-8; D gene unclear. The CDR3 is 17 residues long. Germline loops: CDR1 SGHVS, CDR2 FQNEAQ. Trimming took off 6 bases at V and 0 bases at J, with 15 bases between the two ends. This CDR3 reads CASRPTGISSYNSPLHF. CDR3 nucleotides: TGTGCCAGCAGACCAACCGGGATTAGCTCCTATAATTCACCCCTCCACTTT.

The gene calls are TRBV6-5 and TRBJ2-2; 8 bases match TRBD1. Germline lookup yields CDR1 MNHEY and CDR2 SVGAGI. Trimming cost V 5 bases and J 5 bases; bases outside gene matches: 7. This CDR3 comprises 15 residues. The CDR3 spells CASSKTGVNTGELFF. Written as DNA, the CDR3 is TGTGCCAGCAGTAAGACAGGGGTTAATACCGGGGAGCTGTTTTTT.

The CDR3 coding sequence is TGTGCCAGCAGCTTAATACAGGCCGCGGATGAGCAGTTCTTC. Protein sequence: CASSLIQAADEQFF. The V gene is TRBV7-3, the J gene TRBJ2-1, with a tentative D call TRBD1 (5 bases). Germline CDR1 is SGHTA and CDR2 is FQGTGA. This CDR3 region has 14 residues. V lost 1 base and J 8 bases, leaving 12 bases between the germline ends.

This chain connects TRBV6-5 to TRBJ1-3; tentative D call: TRBD1 (6 bases). Germline-derived CDR1 and CDR2 are MNHEY and SVGAGI. V dropped 6 bases and J dropped 2 bases, with 14 bases sitting between them. This CDR3 is 15 amino acids long. The CDR3 DNA reads as TGTGCCAGCAGACAGGGCCCATCTCCTGGAAACACCATATATTTT. Protein: CASRQGPSPGNTIYF.

This chain joins TRBV7-6 and TRBJ1-1; D gene ambiguous. The CDR3 totals 13 residues. The V gene's germline CDR1 is SGHVS and CDR2 FNYEAQ. V lost 5 bases and J 4 bases, leaving 11 bases between the germline ends. CDR3 amino acids: CASSRSIVTEAFF. Written as DNA, the CDR3 is TGTGCCAGCAGCCGTAGTATCGTCACTGAAGCTTTCTTT.

CDR3 bases: TGTGCCAGCAGCCGCGTTCCCCTAGCGGGGCGAAGCTCCTACGAGCAGTACTTC. Residues: CASSRVPLAGRSSYEQYF. The chain employs TRBV7-8 and TRBJ2-7; 9 bases are shared with TRBD2. V shed 5 bases and J 0 bases; nucleotides not matched to a gene: 14. There are 18 residues in the CDR3. CDR1 and CDR2 (germline): SGHVS, FQNEAQ. Supplemented by reference TRBV7-8 and TRBJ2-7, the full variable domain reads GAGVSQSPRYKVAKRGQDVALRCDPISGHVSLFWYQQALGQGPEFLTYFQNEAQLDKSGLPSDRFFAERPEGSVSTLKIQRTQQEDSAVYLCASSRVPLAGRSSYEQYFGPGTRLTVT.

This chain connects TRBV4-2 to TRBJ1-2; TRBD1 aligns across 7 bases. Germline V gene lookup returns CDR1 LGHNA and CDR2 YNFKEQ. The V and J ends lost 5 bases and 6 bases, in that order; junction bases with no gene match: 9. The CDR3 consists of 14 residues. The CDR3 region has the DNA TGTGCCAGCAGCGGCAGGGGGGCGTCCCATGGCTACACCTTC. Its translation: CASSGRGASHGYTF.

Only one count was recorded for this clone. V and J are TRBV3-1 (or the pseudogene TRBV3-2) and TRBJ1-2, with D uncertain. V was shortened by 0 bases and J by 9 bases, with 11 bases between the two germline ends. Per germline, CDR1 LGHDT and CDR2 YNNKEL (reference sequence). The CDR3 has 13 amino acids. Here the CDR3 DNA reads TGTGCCAGCAGCCAAGATCACCGGGTACGCTACACCTTC. Translated: CASSQDHRVRYTF.

The chain has TRBV30 and TRBJ1-6, with 7 bases lining up with TRBD1. The CDR3 loop spans 13 amino acids. Trimming took 0 bases from V and 10 from J; bases not matched to a gene: 3. CDR1 is GTSNPN and CDR2 is SVGIG in the germline V gene (reference sequence). CDR3 protein: CAWSVTGVSPLHF. CDR3 in DNA: TGTGCCTGGAGTGTCACAGGGGTATCACCCCTCCACTTT.

This rearrangement joins TRBV19 to TRBJ1-4; D gene unclear. The CDR3 is made up of 12 amino acids. V was shortened by 7 bases and J by 7 bases, with 10 bases between the two germline ends. CDR1 LNHDA and CDR2 SQIVND come from the germline V gene (reference sequence). The CDR3 here is CASKDLGEKLFF. The CDR3 nucleotides read TGTGCCAGTAAAGATCTAGGTGAAAAACTGTTTTTT.

A few counts support this clone. The chain joins TRBV12-3 or TRBV12-4 to TRBJ2-2; a weak D match, TRBD1 (5 bases). This CDR3 contains 12 residues. The V end lost 5 bases, the J end lost 6 bases, and 7 bases lay between the germline ends. The CDR3 reads CASSQGAGELFF. The CDR3 coding sequence is TGTGCCAGCAGTCAGGGTGCCGGGGAGCTGTTTTTT.

The genes are TRBV24-1 and TRBJ2-2; no reliable D call. CDR3 length equals 13 residues. Trimming took off 3 bases at V and 3 bases at J, with 4 bases between the two ends. Germline CDR1 KGHDR, CDR2 SFDVKD. DNA for the CDR3: TGTGCCACCAGTGATCCCTACACCGGGGAGCTGTTTTTT. It codes for CATSDPYTGELFF.

The chain combines TRBV3-1 (or the pseudogene TRBV3-2) with TRBJ1-3; the D gene is possibly TRBD1 (6 bases). The CDR3 loop spans 16 amino acids. V was shortened by 2 bases and J by 0 bases, with 11 bases between the two germline ends. The germline gives CDR1 LGHDT, CDR2 YNNKEL (reference sequence). The CDR3 bases are TGTGCCAGCAGCCAACCGACAGGAAGCTCTGGAAACACCATATATTTT. Translation gives CASSQPTGSSGNTIYF.

This chain uses TRBV12-5 with TRBJ2-3, with D hard to call. The V gene lost 4 bases and the J gene lost 3 bases, with 20 bases spanning the gap. The germline V gene has CDR1 LGHNT and CDR2 FRNRAP. This CDR3 region has 17 residues. The CDR3 region has the DNA TGTGCTAGTGGTTCGGACCGCCCCGGGCCCCTTACAGATACGCAGTATTTT. Protein sequence: CASGSDRPGPLTDTQYF. Full variable domain (rest looked up from reference TRBV12-5 and TRBJ2-3): DARVTQTPRHKVTEMGQEVTMRCQPILGHNTVFWYRQTMMQGLELLAYFRNRAPLDDSGMPKDRFSAEMPDATLATLKIQPSEPRDSAVYFCASGSDRPGPLTDTQYFGPGTRLTVL.

The CDR3 nucleotides are TGTGCCACCCGACCGGGACTTGGGGCCGAGCAGTACTTC. It specifies CATRPGLGAEQYF. The rearrangement uses TRBV28 and TRBJ2-7, with TRBD2 as a possible D gene (6 bases). CDR3 length equals 13 residues. V lost 10 bases to trimming and J lost 6 bases, with 19 bases between them. CDR1 MDHEN and CDR2 SYDVKM come from the germline V gene.

The chain couples TRBV9 to TRBJ1-5, with a tentative D call TRBD1 (5 bases). CDR3 length: 15 residues. V was shortened by 4 bases and J by 2 bases, with 13 bases between the two germline ends. Germline V CDR1 and CDR2: SGDLS, YYNGEE. The CDR3 region has the DNA TGTGCCAGCAGCCCGCAGGGTGGTGGCAATCAGCCCCAGCATTTT. Amino acid sequence: CASSPQGGGNQPQHF.

This clone occurred once. V gene TRBV27 combines with J gene TRBJ2-3, with D perhaps matching TRBD2 (6 bases). Trimming removed 3 bases from V and 0 bases from J, with 10 bases in between. The germline gives CDR1 MNHEY, CDR2 SMNVEV (reference sequence). The CDR3 has 15 residues. The CDR3 is CASSFGGASTDTQYF. The CDR3 nucleotides are TGTGCCAGCAGTTTCGGGGGTGCCAGCACAGATACGCAGTATTTT.

The J gene is TRBJ2-7, the V gene TRBV12-3 or TRBV12-4, with 7 bases lining up with TRBD1. With V trimmed by 6 bases and J by 2 bases, 4 bases remained unmatched. The CDR3 contains 13 residues. The CDR3 nucleotides are TGTGCCAGCAGCACCGGGACAGCCTACGAGCAGTACTTC. Its protein is CASSTGTAYEQYF.

The gene calls are TRBV11-3 and TRBJ2-1; 8 bases map to TRBD2. Germline lookup yields CDR1 SGHNT and CDR2 YENEEA. This CDR3 spans 14 amino acids. Trimming cost V 5 bases and J 5 bases; bases outside gene matches: 5. This CDR3 is CASSQLAVDNEQFF. CDR3 DNA sequence: TGTGCCAGCAGCCAACTAGCGGTCGACAATGAGCAGTTCTTC.

V is TRBV4-3 and J is TRBJ1-6; D may be TRBD1 (6 bases). Trimming stripped 4 bases from V and 10 bases from J, with 8 bases between. The CDR3 has 12 amino acids. Germline V CDR1 and CDR2: LGHNA, YSLEER. CDR3 nucleotide sequence: TGCGCCAGCAGCCCAGGGGTCTCACCCCTCCACTTT. Protein sequence: CASSPGVSPLHF.

The chain carries TRBV11-2 and TRBJ2-7, with 7 bases fitting TRBD1. Germline lookup yields CDR1 SGHAT and CDR2 FQNNGV. This CDR3 is built from 16 residues. V gave up 5 bases and J gave up 2 bases; unmatched junction bases: 12. CDR3 sequence reads: CASSEEGQPGAYEQYF. In DNA, the CDR3 is TGTGCCAGCAGCGAAGAGGGACAGCCAGGGGCCTACGAGCAGTACTTC.

The V and J genes are TRBV7-3 and TRBJ2-2, with a tentative D call TRBD1 (5 bases). CDR1 is SGHTA, CDR2 FQGTGA, per germline. V was trimmed by 1 base and J by 4 bases, leaving 7 bases between them. The CDR3 length is 14 residues. CDR3 sequence (DNA): TGTGCCAGCAGCTTAAACAGGCTCACCGGGGAGCTGTTTTTT. Protein product: CASSLNRLTGELFF.

This clone was detected only once. V and J are TRBV7-8 and TRBJ1-5; 7 positions agree with TRBD1. The CDR3 is made up of 15 amino acids. The germline V gene encodes CDR1 SGHVS and CDR2 FQNEAQ. V dropped 8 bases and J dropped 0; count of bases not matched to a gene: 7. CDR3 in amino acids: CASRRDSLSNQPQHF. In nucleotides, the CDR3 is TGTGCCAGCCGACGGGACAGTCTTAGCAATCAGCCCCAGCATTTT.

This clone came up once. The V call is TRBV11-1, the J call TRBJ1-4; D gene ambiguous. The V and J ends lost 5 bases and 0 bases respectively, with 7 bases between them. The CDR3 sequence is 14 residues long. Germline CDR1 and CDR2: SGHAT and FQDESV (reference sequence). CDR3 sequence reads: CASSRRPTNEKLFF. The CDR3 DNA follows: TGTGCCAGCAGCCGCAGGCCAACTAATGAAAAACTGTTTTTT.